A single sample gave rise to the 17 T cell receptor beta chains below, sequenced in a study of cytomegalovirus exposure and HLA in healthy donors. The study ran its PCR with 60 Vbeta and 13 Jbeta primers. The data were produced by immunoSEQ multiplex PCR, yet TCRdb's version contains in-frame clones alone and is incomplete. The sample yields under 200,000 clones, roughly 80% seen once. The sample was PBMCs. These receptors came from a male donor in good health and CMV-seronegative.

This clone was seen just once. The chain combines TRBV29-1 with TRBJ1-1; no definite D call. V was pared by 7 bases and J by 1 base, with 10 bases between. The V gene's germline CDR1 is SQVTM and CDR2 ANQGSEA. The CDR3 runs to 12 residues. The CDR3 loop reads CSARWANTEAFF. The CDR3, as DNA: TGCAGCGCACGGTGGGCGAACACTGAAGCTTTCTTT.

V gene TRBV13 combines with J gene TRBJ1-2; 8 nucleotides align to TRBD1. Unmatched junction bases numbered 8, after V lost 5 bases and J lost 3 bases. This CDR3 is built from 15 residues. Germline loops: CDR1 PRHDT, CDR2 FYEKMQ (reference sequence). CDR3 amino acids: CASSRQGWADYGYTF. The CDR3 coding sequence is TGTGCCAGCAGCCGACAGGGGTGGGCCGACTATGGCTACACCTTC.

The V gene is TRBV5-8, the J gene TRBJ2-1, with D hard to call. The CDR3 is 9 residues long. Germline CDR1 and CDR2: SGHTS and YDEGEE. The V end was cut by 0 bases, the J end by 13 bases, with 2 bases between. As DNA, the CDR3 is TGTGCCAGCAGCTTGGTACAGTTCTTC. Translated, it gives CASSLVQFF.

This clone appeared a single time. The chain recombines TRBV5-5 with TRBJ2-1; D may be TRBD1 (6 bases). This CDR3 is built from 15 residues. Germline V CDR1 and CDR2: SGHKS, YYEKEE (reference sequence). Trimming took off 0 bases at V and 4 bases at J, with 11 bases between the two ends. CDR3 nucleotide sequence: TGTGCCAGCAGCTTGGTTTACGGGACATACAATGAGCAGTTCTTC. Translating gives CASSLVYGTYNEQFF.

The V and J genes are TRBV4-2 and TRBJ2-3; TRBD2 agrees at 8 bases. The ends lost 1 base at V and 5 bases at J; junction bases unmatched: 11. The length of the CDR3 is 17 residues. CDR1 LGHNA and CDR2 YNFKEQ come from the germline V gene. The CDR3 region is CASSQGLYGLAGDTQYF. CDR3 nucleotides: TGTGCCAGCAGCCAAGGGTTATATGGTCTAGCGGGAGATACGCAGTATTTT.

V and J are TRBV6-5 and TRBJ1-6, with 9 bases fitting TRBD1. The CDR3 covers 14 residues. Germline-derived CDR1 and CDR2 are MNHEY and SVGAGI. The V segment lost 5 bases and the J segment 10 bases; nucleotides outside the gene matches: 6. DNA for the CDR3: TGTGCCAGCAGTGGCACAGGGGGCAGATCACCCCTCCACTTT. Its translation: CASSGTGGRSPLHF.

This clone was detected only once. The chain links TRBV2 to TRBJ2-1; D possibly corresponds to TRBD1 (6 bases). Germline CDR1 is SNHLY and CDR2 is FYNNEI. Trimming took 7 bases from V and 10 from J, leaving 17 bases between them. This CDR3 spans 13 amino acids. The CDR3: CASTGVRRGEQFF. The CDR3 DNA follows: TGTGCCAGCACAGGGGTTCGTCGAGGGGAGCAGTTCTTC.

This clone was detected only a few times. The V and J genes are TRBV16 and TRBJ1-1, with D hard to call. This CDR3 has 11 residues. The germline V and J ends were trimmed by 0 bases and 11 bases, with 7 bases remaining between them. Germline V CDR1 and CDR2: KGHSY, FQNENV. The CDR3 here is CASSQSVRAFF. CDR3 bases: TGTGCCAGCAGCCAATCTGTCCGGGCTTTCTTT.

V gene TRBV29-1 combines with J gene TRBJ2-1, with 7 bases matching TRBD1. The CDR3 covers 14 residues. With 1 base clipped from V and 5 bases from J, the junction kept 5 bases outside the gene matches. CDR1 and CDR2 from the germline V gene are SQVTM and ANQGSEA. In nucleotides, the CDR3 is TGCAGCGTTGAAGCTTCCGGGACAGACAATGAGCAGTTCTTC. This gives the protein CSVEASGTDNEQFF.

The chain couples TRBV2 to TRBJ2-1; TRBD2 matches 11 bases. This CDR3 has 15 amino acids. V gave up 4 bases and J gave up 8 bases; unmatched junction bases: 7. Germline loops: CDR1 SNHLY, CDR2 FYNNEI. This CDR3 is CASSGTSGGRYEQFF. DNA for the CDR3: TGTGCCAGCAGTGGTACTAGCGGGGGCCGTTATGAGCAGTTCTTC. Filled out from reference TRBV2 and TRBJ2-1, the complete variable domain reads EPEVTQTPSHQVTQMGQEVILRCVPISNHLYFYWYRQILGQKVEFLVSFYNNEISEKSEIFDDQFSVERPDGSNFTLKIRSTKLEDSAMYFCASSGTSGGRYEQFFGPGTRLTVL.

This clone has only a few counts. This chain links TRBV27 with TRBJ2-7, with D possibly being TRBD1 (6 bases). Germline V gene data show CDR1 as MNHEY and CDR2 as SMNVEV (reference sequence). There are 14 residues in the CDR3. V shed 1 base and J shed 7 bases, with 14 bases lying between them. The CDR3 reads CASSLLTGPREQYF. Here the CDR3 DNA reads TGTGCCAGCAGTTTATTGACAGGTCCTAGGGAGCAGTACTTC.

The gene calls are TRBV7-8 and TRBJ1-6; weak D call: TRBD1 (6 bases). The ends were cut back, 4 bases at V and 7 bases at J, with 11 bases in the middle. This CDR3 has 14 residues. Germline V lookup: CDR1 SGHVS, CDR2 FQNEAQ. DNA for the CDR3: TGTGCCAGCAGCTCGTACAGGGAGAATTCACCCCTCCACTTT. Its protein is CASSSYRENSPLHF. The full variable domain, completed using reference TRBV7-8 and TRBJ1-6, is GAGVSQSPRYKVAKRGQDVALRCDPISGHVSLFWYQQALGQGPEFLTYFQNEAQLDKSGLPSDRFFAERPEGSVSTLKIQRTQQEDSAVYLCASSSYRENSPLHFGNGTRLTVT.

The chain has TRBV5-4 and TRBJ1-2, with D possibly TRBD1 on 5 matching bases. This CDR3 comprises 12 residues. Germline V gives CDR1 SGHNT, CDR2 YYREEE (reference sequence). Trimming stripped 4 bases from V and 8 bases from J, with 12 bases between. The CDR3 bases are TGTGCCAGCAGCACGAGACAGTCGGGCTACACCTTC. Encoded protein: CASSTRQSGYTF.

This rearrangement joins TRBV19 to TRBJ1-5; no reliable D call. Germline assignment: CDR1 LNHDA and CDR2 SQIVND (reference sequence). V lost 0 bases and J lost 4, with 7 bases in between. CDR3 length equals 14 residues. The CDR3 reads CASSIDGRNQPQHF. In nucleotides, the CDR3 is TGTGCCAGTAGTATAGATGGCAGAAATCAGCCCCAGCATTTT. Full variable domain (remainder filled in from reference TRBV19 and TRBJ1-5): DGGITQSPKYLFRKEGQNVTLSCEQNLNHDAMYWYRQDPGQGLRLIYYSQIVNDFQKGDIAEGYSVSREKKESFPLTVTSAQKNPTAFYLCASSIDGRNQPQHFGDGTRLSIL.

This clone was seen just once. The V call is TRBV27, the J call TRBJ1-3; no clear D gene. Germline V lookup: CDR1 MNHEY, CDR2 SMNVEV (reference sequence). The V end was cut by 8 bases, the J end by 2 bases, with 13 bases between. There are 14 residues in the CDR3. As DNA, the CDR3 is TGTGCCAGCGGCCACCTGGCCACTGGAAACACCATATATTTT. It encodes CASGHLATGNTIYF.

The chain carries TRBV5-6 and TRBJ1-2; 8 positions agree with TRBD1. In germline, CDR1 is SGHDT, CDR2 YYEEEE. The CDR3 extends over 16 amino acids. Trimming took 6 bases from V and 4 from J; bases not matched to a gene: 14. The CDR3: CASIVNRDRPPYGYTF. The DNA of the CDR3 is TGTGCCAGCATCGTAAACCGGGACAGGCCTCCCTATGGCTACACCTTC.

The V gene is TRBV4-1, the J gene TRBJ2-1, with 10 positions matching TRBD2. The germline V gene encodes CDR1 MGHRA and CDR2 YSYEKL. Trimming cost V 0 bases and J 3 bases; bases outside gene matches: 8. The CDR3 contains 18 residues. The CDR3 sequence: CASSQDKIAGGFYNEQFF. The DNA of the CDR3 is TGCGCCAGCAGCCAAGATAAGATAGCGGGGGGTTTCTACAATGAGCAGTTCTTC.